The 10 T cell receptor beta chains presented below share a single source sample, sequenced in a study of blood T cells in healthy people across ages. For the second PCR, which ran for roughly 6 to 12 cycles, a sample-barcoded 5' primer and a J-beta primer mix were used. MiXCR was run by TCRdb on the 5' RACE reads, yielding one entry per CDR3 protein. Counted here are approximately 800,000 distinct CDR3 sequences, approximately 65% occurring once; the ten biggest clones make up 25% to 35%. The sample taken for sequencing was blood. These receptors all stem from a man younger than 40 in good health.

In regard to this clonotype: A much larger clone lies one base from this, so it may be a read error. The chain uses TRBV7-2 and TRBJ2-4, with 10 bases that match TRBD2. The DNA end is more similar to TRBJ2-7, so the J call may be wrong. This CDR3 is 14 amino acids long. Looked up from germline, CDR1 is SGHTA and CDR2 is FQGNSA. The CDR3 region is CASSPELAGYEQYF. As DNA, the CDR3 is TGTGCCAGCAGCCCCGAACTAGCGGGGTACGAGCAGTACTTC.

This clonotype was counted only a few times. This rearrangement joins TRBV6-4 to TRBJ2-1; D not certain. Trimming took 5 bases from V and 8 from J, leaving 13 bases between them. CDR1 is MRHNA, CDR2 SNTAGT, per germline. CDR3 length equals 13 residues. CDR3 sequence (DNA): TGTGCCAGCAGTAGTCGCGAAGGCGATGAGCAGTTCTTC. It specifies CASSSREGDEQFF.

This chain connects TRBV5-1 to TRBJ2-3, with a weak D call TRBD2 (5 bases). The CDR3 runs 15 residues. The germline V and J ends were trimmed by 1 base and 1 base, with 10 bases remaining between them. Germline assignment: CDR1 SGHRS and CDR2 YFSETQ. CDR3 loop: CASSLIPGGTDTQYF. The CDR3 DNA sequence: TGCGCCAGCAGCTTGATCCCCGGGGGCACAGATACGCAGTATTTT.

V gene TRBV11-2 combines with J gene TRBJ1-1; weak D call: TRBD1 (5 bases). The germline V gene encodes CDR1 SGHAT and CDR2 FQNNGV. The CDR3 sequence is 14 residues long. Trimming left V 1 base short and J 11 bases short, with 17 bases between. The CDR3 DNA reads as TGTGCCAGCAGCTTAGTCCGGGGAAGGGGTAGCGCTTTCTTT. This encodes CASSLVRGRGSAFF.

V gene TRBV6-5 combines with J gene TRBJ2-1; 13 bases align to TRBD2. CDR1 MNHEY and CDR2 SVGAGI come from the germline V gene. J was trimmed by 8 bases and V by 6 bases; bases with no gene match: 10. The CDR3 runs 16 residues. The CDR3 region is CASSPKRLAGGDEQFF. The DNA for the CDR3 is TGTGCCAGCAGCCCCAAAAGACTAGCGGGGGGAGATGAGCAGTTCTTC.

The chain links TRBV25-1 to TRBJ2-4, with 8 nucleotides matching TRBD1. The DNA end is a closer match to TRBJ2-7, so the J assignment may be wrong. Germline-derived CDR1 and CDR2 are MGHDK and SYGVNS. The CDR3 runs 13 residues. The CDR3 region is CAIATGAGYEQYF. The CDR3 coding sequence is TGTGCCATTGCGACAGGGGCAGGCTACGAGCAGTACTTC.

This rearrangement joins TRBV29-1 to TRBJ2-1; the D gene is possibly TRBD1 (5 bases). Germline V gene sequence: CDR1 SQVTM, CDR2 ANQGSEA. Trimming cost V 7 bases and J 1 base, with 14 bases left between them. The CDR3 has 14 residues. The CDR3 is CSALPGNSYNEQFF. DNA for the CDR3: TGCAGCGCCCTCCCAGGGAATTCCTACAATGAGCAGTTCTTC.

The chain has TRBV6-2 or TRBV6-3 and TRBJ1-5; perhaps TRBD1 as D (6 bases). Looked up from germline, CDR1 is MNHEY and CDR2 is SVGEGT. V was trimmed by 4 bases and J by 2 bases, leaving 12 bases between them. This CDR3 is 15 amino acids long. The CDR3 bases are TGTGCCAGCAGTTCTCAGGGGATTGGCAATCAGCCCCAGCATTTT. Encoded protein: CASSSQGIGNQPQHF.

The V and J genes are TRBV4-3 and TRBJ2-7; the match to TRBD1 covers 8 bases. From germline, CDR1 is LGHNA and CDR2 YSLEER. The V gene end was trimmed by 4 bases and the J gene end by 0 bases; junction bases not matched to a gene: 14. CDR3 length equals 18 residues. CDR3 sequence: CASSRVRQGAQHSYEQYF. The CDR3 coding sequence is TGCGCCAGCAGCCGGGTTAGGCAGGGGGCGCAACACTCCTACGAGCAGTACTTC.

This rearrangement joins TRBV28 to TRBJ1-6; 8 bases map to TRBD1. Trimming at V came to 2 bases and at J to 9 bases, leaving 6 bases not matched to a gene. The CDR3 has 15 amino acids. Looked up from germline, CDR1 is MDHEN and CDR2 is SYDVKM. DNA for the CDR3: TGTGCCAGCAGTTTAGGAGACAGGGGTGCTTCACCCCTCCACTTT. Translation gives CASSLGDRGASPLHF.